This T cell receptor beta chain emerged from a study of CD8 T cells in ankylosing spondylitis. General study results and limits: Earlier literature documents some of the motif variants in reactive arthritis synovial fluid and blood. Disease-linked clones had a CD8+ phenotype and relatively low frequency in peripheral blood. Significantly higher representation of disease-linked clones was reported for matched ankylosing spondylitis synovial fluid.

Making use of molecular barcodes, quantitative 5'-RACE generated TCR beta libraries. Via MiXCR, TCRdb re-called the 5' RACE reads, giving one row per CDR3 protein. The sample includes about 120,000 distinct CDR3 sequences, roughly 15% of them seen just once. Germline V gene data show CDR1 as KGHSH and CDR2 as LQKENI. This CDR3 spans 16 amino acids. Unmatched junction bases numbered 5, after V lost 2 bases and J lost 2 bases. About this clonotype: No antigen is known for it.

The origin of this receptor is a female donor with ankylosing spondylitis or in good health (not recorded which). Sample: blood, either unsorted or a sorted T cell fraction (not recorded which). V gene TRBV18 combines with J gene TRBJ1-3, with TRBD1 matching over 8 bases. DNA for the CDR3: TGTGCCAGCTCACCAACCCTGACAGGGGCTGGAAACACCATATATTTT. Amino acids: CASSPTLTGAGNTIYF. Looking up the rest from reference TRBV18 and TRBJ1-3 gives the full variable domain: NAGVMQNPRHLVRRRGQEARLRCSPMKGHSHVYWYRQLPEEGLKFMVYLQKENIIDESGMPKERFSAEFPKEGPSILRIQQVVRGDSAAYFCASSPTLTGAGNTIYFGEGSWLTVV.